This T cell receptor beta chain derives from a study of control samples from healthy donors and cancer patients. The method was immunoSEQ multiplex PCR; TCRdb's version includes in-frame clones alone and lacks a portion of them. Of under 100,000 clones listed, around nine tenths are singletons. V shed 2 bases and J shed 2 bases, with 18 bases lying between them. CDR1 and CDR2 (germline): MNHEY, SVGEGT. This CDR3 spans 17 amino acids. The chain uses TRBV6-2 or TRBV6-3 and TRBJ1-2; D may be TRBD1 (5 bases). The TCR originated in a woman aged 50 to 60 with colorectal cancer. Sequenced input: PBMCs. This CDR3 is CASSYRADSPLNYGYTF. For the CDR3, the DNA is TGTGCCAGCAGTTACCGGGCCGACAGTCCTTTAAACTATGGCTACACCTTC.